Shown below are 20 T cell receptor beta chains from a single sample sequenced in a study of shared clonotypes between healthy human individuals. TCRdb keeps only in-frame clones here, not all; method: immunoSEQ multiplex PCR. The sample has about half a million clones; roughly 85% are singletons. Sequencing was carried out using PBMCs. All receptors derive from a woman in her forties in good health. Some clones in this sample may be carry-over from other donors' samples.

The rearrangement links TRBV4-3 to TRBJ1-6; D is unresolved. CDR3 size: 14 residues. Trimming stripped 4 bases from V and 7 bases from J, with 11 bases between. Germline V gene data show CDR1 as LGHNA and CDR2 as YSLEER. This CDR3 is CASSPRTVNSPLHF. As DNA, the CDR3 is TGCGCCAGCAGCCCCAGGACGGTGAATTCACCCCTCCACTTT.

The CDR3 bases are TGTGCCACCAGCAGTGGAATTATTTCAGGGGGAGAGACCCAGTACTTC. This codes for CATSSGIISGGETQYF. This rearrangement joins TRBV15 to TRBJ2-5; 7 positions agree with TRBD1. Germline V lookup: CDR1 LNHNV, CDR2 YYDKDF (reference sequence). The CDR3 sequence is 16 residues long. V was clipped by 3 bases and J by 4 bases; unmatched bases: 11. The variable domain in full, completed from reference TRBV15 and TRBJ2-5, reads DAMVIQNPRYQVTQFGKPVTLSCSQTLNHNVMYWYQQKSSQAPKLLFHYYDKDFNNEADTPDNFQSRRPNTSFCFLDIRSPGLGDTAMYLCATSSGIISGGETQYFGPGTRLLVL.

The CDR3 reads CASSLSRGLVDEQFF. The CDR3 DNA sequence: TGCGCCAGCAGCTTATCCAGGGGGTTGGTCGATGAGCAGTTCTTC. The chain is built from TRBV5-1 and TRBJ2-1; 7 positions match TRBD1. The V gene's germline CDR1 is SGHRS and CDR2 YFSETQ. Germline trimming cut 2 bases from V and 8 bases from J; bases unmatched to any gene: 10. This CDR3 region has 15 residues. The full variable domain, completed using reference TRBV5-1 and TRBJ2-1, is KAGVTQTPRYLIKTRGQQVTLSCSPISGHRSVSWYQQTPGQGLQFLFEYFSETQRNKGNFPGRFSGRQFSNSRSEMNVSTLELGDSALYLCASSLSRGLVDEQFFGPGTRLTVL.

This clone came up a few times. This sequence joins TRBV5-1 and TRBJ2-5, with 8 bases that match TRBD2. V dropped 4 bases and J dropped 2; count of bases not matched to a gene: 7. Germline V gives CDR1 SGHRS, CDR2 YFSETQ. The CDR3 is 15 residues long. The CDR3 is CASSPGASGQETQYF. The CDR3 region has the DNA TGCGCCAGCAGCCCCGGGGCTAGCGGGCAAGAGACCCAGTACTTC.

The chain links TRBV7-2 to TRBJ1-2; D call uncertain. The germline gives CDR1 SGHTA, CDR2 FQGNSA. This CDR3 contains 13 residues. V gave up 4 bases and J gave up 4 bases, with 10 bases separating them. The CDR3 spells CASSSGRSYGYTF. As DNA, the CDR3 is TGTGCCAGCAGCTCCGGACGGAGCTATGGCTACACCTTC.

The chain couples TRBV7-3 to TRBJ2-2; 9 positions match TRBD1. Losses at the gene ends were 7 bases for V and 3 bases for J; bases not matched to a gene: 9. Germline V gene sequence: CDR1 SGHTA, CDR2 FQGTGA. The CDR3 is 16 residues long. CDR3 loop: CASTTTGGFDTGELFF. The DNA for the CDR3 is TGTGCCAGCACCACTACAGGGGGCTTCGACACCGGGGAGCTGTTTTTT.

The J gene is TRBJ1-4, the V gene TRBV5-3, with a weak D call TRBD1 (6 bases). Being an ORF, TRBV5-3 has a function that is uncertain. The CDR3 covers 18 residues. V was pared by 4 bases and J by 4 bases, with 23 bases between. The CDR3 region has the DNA TGTGCCAGAAGCGTCCTCAGAAACACTCAGGGGAATAATGAAAAACTGTTTTTT. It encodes CARSVLRNTQGNNEKLFF.

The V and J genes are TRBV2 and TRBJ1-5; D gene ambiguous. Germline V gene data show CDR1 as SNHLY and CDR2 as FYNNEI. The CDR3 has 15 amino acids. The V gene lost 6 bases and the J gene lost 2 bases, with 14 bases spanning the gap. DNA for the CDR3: TGTGCCAGCAGAACAGAGAGCGGGGGCAATCAGCCCCAGCATTTT. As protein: CASRTESGGNQPQHF.

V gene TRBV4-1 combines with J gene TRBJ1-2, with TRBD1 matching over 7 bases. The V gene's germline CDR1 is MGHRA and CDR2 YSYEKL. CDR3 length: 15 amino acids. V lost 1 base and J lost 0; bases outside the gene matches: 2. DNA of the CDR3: TGCGCCAGCAGCCAAGGCGACAGGGCTAACTATGGCTACACCTTC. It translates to CASSQGDRANYGYTF.

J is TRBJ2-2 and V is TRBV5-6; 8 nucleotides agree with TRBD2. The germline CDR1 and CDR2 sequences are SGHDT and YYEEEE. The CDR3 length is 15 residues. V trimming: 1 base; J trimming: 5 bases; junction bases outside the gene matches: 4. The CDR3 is CASSLLGRGTGELFF. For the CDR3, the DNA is TGTGCCAGCAGCTTGCTCGGGAGGGGGACCGGGGAGCTGTTTTTT.

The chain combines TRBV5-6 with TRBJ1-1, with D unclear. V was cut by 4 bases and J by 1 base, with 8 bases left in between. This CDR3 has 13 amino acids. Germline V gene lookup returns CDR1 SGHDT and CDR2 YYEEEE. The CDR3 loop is CASSRLENTEAFF. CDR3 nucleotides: TGTGCCAGCAGCCGCCTGGAGAACACTGAAGCTTTCTTT.

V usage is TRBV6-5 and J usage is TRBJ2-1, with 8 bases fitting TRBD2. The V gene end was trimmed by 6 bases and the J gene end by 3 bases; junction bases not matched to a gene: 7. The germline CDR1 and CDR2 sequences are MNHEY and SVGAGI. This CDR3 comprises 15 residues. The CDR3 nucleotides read TGTGCCAGCAGGCCGGGACTAGAGGGCTACAATGAGCAGTTCTTC. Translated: CASRPGLEGYNEQFF.

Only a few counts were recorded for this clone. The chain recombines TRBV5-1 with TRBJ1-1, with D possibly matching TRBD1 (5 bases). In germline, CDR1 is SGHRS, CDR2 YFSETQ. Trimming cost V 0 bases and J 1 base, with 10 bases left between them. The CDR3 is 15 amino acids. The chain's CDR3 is CASSLEVQGNTEAFF. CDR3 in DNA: TGCGCCAGCAGCTTGGAGGTTCAGGGGAACACTGAAGCTTTCTTT. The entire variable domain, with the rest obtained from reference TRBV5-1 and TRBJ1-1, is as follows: KAGVTQTPRYLIKTRGQQVTLSCSPISGHRSVSWYQQTPGQGLQFLFEYFSETQRNKGNFPGRFSGRQFSNSRSEMNVSTLELGDSALYLCASSLEVQGNTEAFFGQGTRLTVV.

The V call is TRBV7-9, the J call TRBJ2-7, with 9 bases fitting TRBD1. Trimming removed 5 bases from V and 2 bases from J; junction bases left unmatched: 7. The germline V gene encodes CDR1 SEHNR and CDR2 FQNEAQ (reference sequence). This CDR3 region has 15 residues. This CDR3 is CASSRQGERTYEQYF. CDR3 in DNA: TGTGCCAGCAGCCGACAGGGGGAAAGGACCTACGAGCAGTACTTC.

CDR3 residues: CASRLRTGNEKLFF. The CDR3 DNA reads as TGTGCCAGCAGATTAAGGACGGGTAATGAAAAACTGTTTTTT. The rearrangement links TRBV27 to TRBJ1-4; D not certain. The CDR3 has 14 amino acids. Germline lookup yields CDR1 MNHEY and CDR2 SMNVEV (reference sequence). Trimming took 6 bases from V and 4 from J, leaving 12 bases between them.

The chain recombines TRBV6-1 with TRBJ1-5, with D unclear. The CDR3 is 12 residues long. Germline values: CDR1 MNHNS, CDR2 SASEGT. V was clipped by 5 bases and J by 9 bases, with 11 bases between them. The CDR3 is CASSSLGGPQHF. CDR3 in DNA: TGTGCCAGCAGTTCGCTCGGTGGGCCCCAGCATTTT.

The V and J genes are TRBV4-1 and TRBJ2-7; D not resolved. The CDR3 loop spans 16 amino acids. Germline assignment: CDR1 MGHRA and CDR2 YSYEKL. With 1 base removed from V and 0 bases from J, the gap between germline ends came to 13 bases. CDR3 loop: CASSQVYGMTSYEQYF. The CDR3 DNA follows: TGCGCCAGCAGCCAAGTCTACGGAATGACCTCCTACGAGCAGTACTTC.

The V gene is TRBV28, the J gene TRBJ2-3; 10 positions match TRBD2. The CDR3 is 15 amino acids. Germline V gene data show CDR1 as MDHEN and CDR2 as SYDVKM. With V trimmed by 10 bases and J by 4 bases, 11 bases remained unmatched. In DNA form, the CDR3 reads TGTGCCATTAGAACCGGGACTAGCGAGGCAGATACGCAGTATTTT. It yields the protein CAIRTGTSEADTQYF. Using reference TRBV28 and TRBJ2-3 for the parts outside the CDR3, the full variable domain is DVKVTQSSRYLVKRTGEKVFLECVQDMDHENMFWYRQDPGLGLRLIYFSYDVKMKEKGDIPEGYSVSREKKERFSLILESASTNQTSMYLCAIRTGTSEADTQYFGPGTRLTVL.

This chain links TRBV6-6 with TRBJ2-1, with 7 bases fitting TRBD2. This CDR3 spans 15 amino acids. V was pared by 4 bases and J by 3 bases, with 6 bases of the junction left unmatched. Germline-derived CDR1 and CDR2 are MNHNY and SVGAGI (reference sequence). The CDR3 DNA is TGTGCCAGCAGTTCTCGACTAGCAGACTACAATGAGCAGTTCTTC. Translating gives CASSSRLADYNEQFF.

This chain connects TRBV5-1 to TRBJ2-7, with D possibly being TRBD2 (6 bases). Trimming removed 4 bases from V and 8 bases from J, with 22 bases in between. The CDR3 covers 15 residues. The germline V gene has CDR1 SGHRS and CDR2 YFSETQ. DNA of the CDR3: TGCGCCAGCAGCCTGGGGGAGGCCCGAGGTAAGAAGCAGTACTTC. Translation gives CASSLGEARGKKQYF.